Below are 16 T cell receptor beta chains sequenced from a single sample in a study of blood T cell repertoires in COVID-19. The data were produced by immunoSEQ multiplex PCR, yet TCRdb's version contains in-frame clones alone and is incomplete. Of about 160,000 clones listed, roughly 86% are singletons. Specimen: peripheral blood. The receptor source for this set is a man aged 55-75 years with COVID-19, enrolled during active disease.

This clone was seen only once. V is TRBV7-9 and J is TRBJ2-3; 9 bases are a match to TRBD2. CDR1 is SEHNR and CDR2 is FQNEAQ in the germline V gene (reference sequence). With 3 bases clipped from V and 0 bases from J, the junction kept 4 bases outside the gene matches. The CDR3 totals 16 residues. The CDR3 coding sequence is TGTGCCAGCAGCTTCGGAGCGGGGGGAAGCACAGATACGCAGTATTTT. It codes for CASSFGAGGSTDTQYF.

The V and J genes are TRBV28 and TRBJ2-6; 9 bases line up with TRBD1. Germline values: CDR1 MDHEN, CDR2 SYDVKM. V lost 6 bases, J lost 1 base, and 7 bases stayed unmatched. The CDR3 is made up of 17 amino acids. The DNA for the CDR3 is TGTGCCAGCAGGGACAGGGGTACTCGATCTGGGGCCAACGTCCTGACTTTC. Translation gives CASRDRGTRSGANVLTF.

The gene calls are TRBV7-2 and TRBJ1-2; 10 bases are shared with TRBD1. The CDR3 sequence is 14 residues long. Germline lookup yields CDR1 SGHTA and CDR2 FQGNSA. V dropped 4 bases and J dropped 6; count of bases not matched to a gene: 5. CDR3: CASSSFDRGHGYTF. In DNA form, the CDR3 reads TGTGCCAGCAGCTCATTTGACAGGGGGCATGGCTACACCTTC.

The chain joins TRBV11-1 to TRBJ2-5, with TRBD2 matching 7 bases. Germline assignment: CDR1 SGHAT and CDR2 FQDESV (reference sequence). Trimming at V came to 3 bases and at J to 5 bases, leaving 3 bases not matched to a gene. The CDR3 sequence is 13 residues long. The CDR3 protein is CASSLGGRETQYF. CDR3 DNA sequence: TGTGCCAGCAGCTTGGGAGGGAGGGAGACCCAGTACTTC.

This sequence joins TRBV3-1 (or the pseudogene TRBV3-2) and TRBJ2-7, with D hard to call. Germline loops: CDR1 LGHDT, CDR2 YNNKEL (reference sequence). V shed 2 bases and J shed 0 bases, with 8 bases lying between them. This CDR3 has 14 amino acids. Here the CDR3 DNA reads TGTGCCAGCAGCCAATCCGGGTCCTCCTACGAGCAGTACTTC. Its translation is CASSQSGSSYEQYF.

The rearrangement links TRBV3-1 (or the pseudogene TRBV3-2) to TRBJ2-7, with D possibly TRBD1 on 6 matching bases. This CDR3 has 14 amino acids. Germline lookup yields CDR1 LGHDT and CDR2 YNNKEL (reference sequence). V dropped 4 bases and J dropped 0 bases, with 10 bases sitting between them. DNA for the CDR3: TGTGCCAGCAGCCTTGGACAGCTCTCCTACGAGCAGTACTTC. It yields the protein CASSLGQLSYEQYF.

This chain connects TRBV6-1 to TRBJ1-1; D is unclear. Looked up from germline, CDR1 is MNHNS and CDR2 is SASEGT. The CDR3 covers 16 residues. V was pared by 3 bases and J by 1 base, with 15 bases between. CDR3 sequence (DNA): TGTGCCAGCAGTGACTTTCCCAGGATGGCGAACACTGAAGCTTTCTTT. It specifies CASSDFPRMANTEAFF.

Concerning this clone itself: A junction boundary mismatches the germline segment, possibly from a read error. This chain uses TRBV7-7 with TRBJ2-5; D unclear. Germline V gene lookup returns CDR1 SSHAT and CDR2 FNYEAQ (reference sequence). The CDR3 has 13 residues. The chain's CDR3 is CASSLSPGETQYF. Written as DNA, the CDR3 is TGTGCTAGCAGCTTAAGTCCCGGGGAGACCCAGTACTTC.

The chain carries TRBV12-5 and TRBJ2-2; 7 bases are a match to TRBD1. The CDR3 is made up of 15 amino acids. The V gene end was trimmed by 5 bases and the J gene end by 6 bases; junction bases not matched to a gene: 9. The V gene's germline CDR1 is LGHNT and CDR2 FRNRAP. DNA for the CDR3: TGTGCTAGTGGTGCTGGGGACAGAAGGGCCGGGGAGCTGTTTTTT. Its translation is CASGAGDRRAGELFF.

The rearrangement links TRBV9 to TRBJ1-4, with D perhaps matching TRBD1 (6 bases). The V end was cut by 3 bases, the J end by 4 bases, with 10 bases between. Germline loops: CDR1 SGDLS, CDR2 YYNGEE. This CDR3 region has 14 residues. The CDR3 loop is CASSAGQSNEKLFF. The DNA of the CDR3 is TGTGCCAGCAGCGCCGGACAGAGTAATGAAAAACTGTTTTTT.

The chain combines TRBV30 with TRBJ2-1; weak D call: TRBD2 (5 bases). V dropped 2 bases and J dropped 5 bases, with 7 bases sitting between them. CDR1 is GTSNPN and CDR2 is SVGIG in the germline V gene (reference sequence). The CDR3 extends over 12 amino acids. CDR3 sequence reads: CAWSRGNNEQFF. The CDR3 bases are TGTGCCTGGAGTCGAGGGAACAATGAGCAGTTCTTC.

V and J are TRBV29-1 and TRBJ2-5; 11 bases align to TRBD1. Germline V lookup: CDR1 SQVTM, CDR2 ANQGSEA. The trim removed 6 bases at V and 1 base at J, leaving 4 bases unmatched. This CDR3 comprises 14 residues. The CDR3 loop is CSVRDRGVQETQYF. The DNA of the CDR3 is TGCAGCGTCCGGGACAGGGGGGTCCAAGAGACCCAGTACTTC.

The chain combines TRBV12-3 or TRBV12-4 with TRBJ1-2; the D gene is possibly TRBD1 (6 bases). The CDR3 loop spans 13 amino acids. Trimming removed 7 bases from V and 4 bases from J, with 13 bases in between. In nucleotides, the CDR3 is TGTGCCAGCACCAAGGACAGACTCTATGGCTACACCTTC. Its translation is CASTKDRLYGYTF.

The V call is TRBV12-5, the J call TRBJ1-1, with 7 bases fitting TRBD1. The CDR3 covers 16 residues. The junction had 9 bases not matched to a gene; V was cut back by 1 base and J by 4 bases. Germline CDR1 LGHNT, CDR2 FRNRAP. CDR3 region: CASGLDRNPGGTEAFF. CDR3 DNA sequence: TGTGCTAGTGGTTTGGACCGAAATCCAGGGGGCACTGAAGCTTTCTTT.

V usage is TRBV11-2 and J usage is TRBJ2-1; weak D call: TRBD2 (7 bases). The CDR3 spans 16 residues. The V end lost 0 bases, the J end lost 7 bases, and 16 bases lay between the germline ends. The germline gives CDR1 SGHAT, CDR2 FQNNGV. The CDR3 region has the DNA TGTGCCAGCAGCTTAGATCACAGGGCCGGGGGGAATGAGCAGTTCTTC. Encoded protein: CASSLDHRAGGNEQFF. The whole variable domain, filled in from reference TRBV11-2 and TRBJ2-1, reads EAGVAQSPRYKIIEKRQSVAFWCNPISGHATLYWYQQILGQGPKLLIQFQNNGVVDDSQLPKDRFSAERLKGVDSTLKIQPAKLEDSAVYLCASSLDHRAGGNEQFFGPGTRLTVL.

The rearrangement uses TRBV13 and TRBJ2-7; 8 bases fit TRBD1. The V gene end was trimmed by 3 bases and the J gene end by 5 bases; junction bases not matched to a gene: 6. Germline CDR1 reads PRHDT; CDR2 reads FYEKMQ (reference sequence). This CDR3 spans 14 amino acids. The CDR3 sequence: CASSLRQGSHEQYF. The CDR3 DNA follows: TGTGCCAGCAGCTTGAGACAGGGGTCCCACGAGCAGTACTTC.